These T cell receptor beta chains were read from a single sample in a study of CXCR3-negative and CXCR3-positive naive CD8 T cells. TCRdb re-called the 5' RACE reads; every CDR3 protein appears as one record, without DNA. This listing includes fewer than 80,000 distinct CDR3 sequences. Sequencing was performed on naive CXCR3- CD8+ T cells from blood. The receptors shown here come from a human donor in good health. Some clones in this sample may be carry-over from other donors' samples. Both conserved end residues are part of each CDR3. Clone size appears in some rows only: once, few, many, or a class for an expanded clone.

>.|TRBV12-3/TRBV12-4|TRBJ1-2
CASSDREGGYTF
>.|TRBV29-1|TRBJ2-6
CSVEDRPDGANVLTF
>.|TRBV12-3/TRBV12-4|TRBJ2-7
CASSTPPGDEQYF
>.|TRBV10-3|TRBJ1-1
CAIREPGDYTLNTEAFF
>.|TRBV12-3/TRBV12-4|TRBJ2-3
CASRGNTDTQYF
>.|TRBV20-1|TRBJ2-2
CSARVWGNTGELFF
>.|TRBV5-5|TRBJ2-5
CASRRGGEETQYF
>.|TRBV28|TRBJ1-2
CASLPTGGNGYTF
>.|TRBV5-6|TRBJ2-7
CASSLGLADYEQYF
>.|TRBV28|TRBJ2-2
CASREGLAGNTGELFF
>.|TRBV12-3/TRBV12-4|TRBJ2-3
CASMDRVAQYF
>.|TRBV7-8|TRBJ2-5
CASSFASGGAPLETQYF
>.|TRBV29-1|TRBJ1-2
CSVEDPPTGNYGYTF
>.|TRBV7-6|TRBJ1-1
CASSLEPTPNTEAFF
>.|TRBV6-5|TRBJ2-5
CASRKTRGQETQYF
>.|TRBV19|TRBJ1-1
CASSIDLTAMNTEAFF
>.|TRBV7-2|TRBJ2-1
CASKLIAGASSYNEQFF
>.|TRBV12-3/TRBV12-4|TRBJ2-7
CASRPGGGGEQYF
>.|TRBV7-8|TRBJ1-5
CASSLADSSNQPQHF
>.|TRBV29-1|TRBJ2-1
CSAGRGENEQFF
>.|TRBV7-9|TRBJ2-3
CASSPEAYTDTQYF
>medium-sized|TRBV7-6|TRBJ2-7
CASSSTDIPASYEQYF
>.|TRBV30|TRBJ2-1
CAWSVRPKQFF
>.|TRBV6-1|TRBJ2-7
CASRGEGTYEQYF
>.|TRBV11-3|TRBJ2-1
CASSRSGLAGGISYNEQFF
>.|TRBV20-1|TRBJ2-1
CSARDRGLPYNEQFF
>.|TRBV5-1|TRBJ2-5
CATQDSGEETQYF
>medium-sized|TRBV30|TRBJ2-1
CAWSDPPGPPYNEQFF
>.|TRBV14|TRBJ1-6
CACSQEMYSFNSPLHF